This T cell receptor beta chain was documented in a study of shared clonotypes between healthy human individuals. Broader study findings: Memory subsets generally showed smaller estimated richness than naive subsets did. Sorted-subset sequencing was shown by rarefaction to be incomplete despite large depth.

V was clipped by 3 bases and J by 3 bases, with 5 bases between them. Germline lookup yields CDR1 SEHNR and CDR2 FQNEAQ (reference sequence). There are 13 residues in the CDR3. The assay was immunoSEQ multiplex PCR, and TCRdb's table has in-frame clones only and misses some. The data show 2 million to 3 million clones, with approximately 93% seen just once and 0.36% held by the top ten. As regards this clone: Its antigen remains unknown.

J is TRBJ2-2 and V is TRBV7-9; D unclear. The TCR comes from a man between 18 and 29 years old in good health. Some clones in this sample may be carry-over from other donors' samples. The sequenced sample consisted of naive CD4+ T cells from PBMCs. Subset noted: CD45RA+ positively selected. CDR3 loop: CASSFQYTGELFF. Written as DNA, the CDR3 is TGTGCCAGCAGCTTTCAGTACACCGGGGAGCTGTTTTTT. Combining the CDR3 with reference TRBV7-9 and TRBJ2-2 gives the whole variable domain DTGVSQNPRHKITKRGQNVTFRCDPISEHNRLYWYRQTLGQGPEFLTYFQNEAQLEKSRLLSDRFSAERPKGSFSTLEIQRTEQGDSAMYLCASSFQYTGELFFGEGSRLTVL.